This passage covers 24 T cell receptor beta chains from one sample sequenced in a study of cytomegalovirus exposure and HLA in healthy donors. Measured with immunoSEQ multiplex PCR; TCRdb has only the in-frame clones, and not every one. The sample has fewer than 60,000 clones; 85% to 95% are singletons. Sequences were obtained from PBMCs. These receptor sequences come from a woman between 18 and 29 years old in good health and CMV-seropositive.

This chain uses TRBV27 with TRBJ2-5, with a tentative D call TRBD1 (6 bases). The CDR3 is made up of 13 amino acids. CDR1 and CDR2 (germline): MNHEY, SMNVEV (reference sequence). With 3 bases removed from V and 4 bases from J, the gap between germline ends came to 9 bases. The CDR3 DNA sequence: TGTGCCAGCAGTTTCGCAGGGGCAGAGACCCAGTACTTC. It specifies CASSFAGAETQYF.

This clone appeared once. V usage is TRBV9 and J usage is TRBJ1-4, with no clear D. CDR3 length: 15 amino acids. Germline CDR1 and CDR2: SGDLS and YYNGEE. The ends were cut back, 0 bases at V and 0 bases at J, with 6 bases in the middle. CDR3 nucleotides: TGTGCCAGCAGCGTAGATGTTACAACTAATGAAAAACTGTTTTTT. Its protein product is CASSVDVTTNEKLFF.

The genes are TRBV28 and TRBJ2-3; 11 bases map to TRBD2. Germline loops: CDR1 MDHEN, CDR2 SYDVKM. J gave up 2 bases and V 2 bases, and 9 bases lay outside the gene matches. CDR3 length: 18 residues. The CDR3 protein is CASSLETSGGFITDTQYF. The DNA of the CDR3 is TGTGCCAGCAGTTTAGAAACTAGCGGGGGATTTATCACAGATACGCAGTATTTT.

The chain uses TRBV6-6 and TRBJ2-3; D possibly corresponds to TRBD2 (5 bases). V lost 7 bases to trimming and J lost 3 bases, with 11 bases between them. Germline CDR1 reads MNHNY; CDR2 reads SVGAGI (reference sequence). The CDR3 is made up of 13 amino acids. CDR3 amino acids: CASISSWTDTQYF. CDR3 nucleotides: TGTGCCAGCATTTCTAGCTGGACAGATACGCAGTATTTT.

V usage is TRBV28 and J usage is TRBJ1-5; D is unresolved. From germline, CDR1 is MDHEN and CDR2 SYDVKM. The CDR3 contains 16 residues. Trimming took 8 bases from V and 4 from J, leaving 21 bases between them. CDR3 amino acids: CASGDGRRVANQPQHF. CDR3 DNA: TGTGCCAGCGGAGATGGCCGGAGGGTCGCAAATCAGCCCCAGCATTTT.

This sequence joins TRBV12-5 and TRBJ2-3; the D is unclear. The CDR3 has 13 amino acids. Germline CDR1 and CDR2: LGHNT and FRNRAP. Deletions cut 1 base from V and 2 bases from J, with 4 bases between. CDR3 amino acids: CASGLGITDTQYF. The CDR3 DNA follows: TGTGCTAGTGGTTTGGGTATCACAGATACGCAGTATTTT.

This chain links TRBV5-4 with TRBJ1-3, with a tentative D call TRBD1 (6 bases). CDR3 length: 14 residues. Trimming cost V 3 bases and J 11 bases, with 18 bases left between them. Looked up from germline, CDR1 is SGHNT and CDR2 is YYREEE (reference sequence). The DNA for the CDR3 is TGTGCCAGCAGCTCGAACAGGGTCCCCCTCCCCATATATTTT. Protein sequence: CASSSNRVPLPIYF.

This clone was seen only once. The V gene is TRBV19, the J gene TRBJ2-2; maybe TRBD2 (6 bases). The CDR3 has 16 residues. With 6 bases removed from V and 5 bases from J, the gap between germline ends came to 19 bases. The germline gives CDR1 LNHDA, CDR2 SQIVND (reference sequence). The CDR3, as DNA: TGTGCCAGTAGCATGGGGCGGGACTTGATGACCGGGGAGCTGTTTTTT. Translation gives CASSMGRDLMTGELFF. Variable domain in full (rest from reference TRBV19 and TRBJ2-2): DGGITQSPKYLFRKEGQNVTLSCEQNLNHDAMYWYRQDPGQGLRLIYYSQIVNDFQKGDIAEGYSVSREKKESFPLTVTSAQKNPTAFYLCASSMGRDLMTGELFFGEGSRLTVL.

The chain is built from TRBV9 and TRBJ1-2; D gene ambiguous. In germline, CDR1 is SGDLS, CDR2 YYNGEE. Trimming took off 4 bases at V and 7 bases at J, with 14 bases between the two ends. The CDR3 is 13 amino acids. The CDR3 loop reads CASSPFMSGGYTF. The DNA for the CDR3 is TGTGCCAGCAGCCCTTTCATGAGCGGTGGCTACACCTTC.

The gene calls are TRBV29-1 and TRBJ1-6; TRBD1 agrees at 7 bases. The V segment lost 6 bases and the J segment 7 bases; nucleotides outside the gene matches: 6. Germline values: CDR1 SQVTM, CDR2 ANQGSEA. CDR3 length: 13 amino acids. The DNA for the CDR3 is TGCAGCGTCCGGGACAGACGCAATTCACCCCTCCACTTT. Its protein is CSVRDRRNSPLHF.

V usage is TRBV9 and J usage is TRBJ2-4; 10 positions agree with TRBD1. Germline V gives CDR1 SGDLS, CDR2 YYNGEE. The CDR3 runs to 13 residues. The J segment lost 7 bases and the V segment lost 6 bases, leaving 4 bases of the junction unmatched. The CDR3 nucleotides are TGTGCCAGCACCTCGGGACAGGGGAACATTCAGTACTTC. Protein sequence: CASTSGQGNIQYF.

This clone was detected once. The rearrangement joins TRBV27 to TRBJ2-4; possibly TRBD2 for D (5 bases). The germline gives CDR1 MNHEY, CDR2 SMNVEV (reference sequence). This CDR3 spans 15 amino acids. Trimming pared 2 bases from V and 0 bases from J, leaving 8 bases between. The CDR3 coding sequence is TGTGCCAGCAGTTTAGTCGGGGTAGCCAAAAACATTCAGTACTTC. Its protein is CASSLVGVAKNIQYF.

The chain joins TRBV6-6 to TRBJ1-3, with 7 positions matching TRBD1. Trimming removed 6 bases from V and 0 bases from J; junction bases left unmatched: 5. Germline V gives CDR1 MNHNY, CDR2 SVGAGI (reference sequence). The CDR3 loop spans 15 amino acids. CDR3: CASRMQGGSGNTIYF. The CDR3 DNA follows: TGTGCCAGCAGAATGCAGGGGGGCTCTGGAAACACCATATATTTT.

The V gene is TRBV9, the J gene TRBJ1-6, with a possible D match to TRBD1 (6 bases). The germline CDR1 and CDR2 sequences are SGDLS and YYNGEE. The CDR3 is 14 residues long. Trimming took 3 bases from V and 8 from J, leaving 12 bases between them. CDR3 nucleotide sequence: TGTGCCAGCAGCGGCAGGGGTGTGGATTCACCCCTCCACTTT. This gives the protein CASSGRGVDSPLHF.

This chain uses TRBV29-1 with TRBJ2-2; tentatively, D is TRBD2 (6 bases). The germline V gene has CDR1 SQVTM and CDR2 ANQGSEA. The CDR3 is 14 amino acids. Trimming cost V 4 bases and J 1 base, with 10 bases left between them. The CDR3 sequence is CSVGVGGNTGELFF. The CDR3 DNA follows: TGCAGCGTTGGGGTGGGGGGGAACACCGGGGAGCTGTTTTTT.

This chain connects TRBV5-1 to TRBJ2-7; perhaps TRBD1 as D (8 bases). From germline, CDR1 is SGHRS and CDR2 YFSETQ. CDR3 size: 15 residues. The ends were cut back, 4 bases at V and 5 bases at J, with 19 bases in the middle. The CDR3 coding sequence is TGCGCCAGCAGCGGGGGCCACACAGGGGGGGACGAGCAGTACTTC. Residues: CASSGGHTGGDEQYF.

The CDR3 loop reads CASSLRQGDYGYTF. DNA of the CDR3: TGTGCCAGCAGCTTAAGACAGGGCGACTATGGCTACACCTTC. The chain uses TRBV7-2 and TRBJ1-2; TRBD1 agrees at 7 bases. Trimming at V came to 2 bases and at J to 3 bases, leaving 3 bases not matched to a gene. The CDR3 totals 14 residues. The germline CDR1 and CDR2 sequences are SGHTA and FQGNSA. Drawing the rest from reference TRBV7-2 and TRBJ1-2, the complete variable domain is GAGVSQSPSNKVTEKGKDVELRCDPISGHTALYWYRQSLGQGLEFLIYFQGNSAPDKSGLPSDRFSAERTGGSVSTLTIQRTQQEDSAVYLCASSLRQGDYGYTFGSGTRLTVV.

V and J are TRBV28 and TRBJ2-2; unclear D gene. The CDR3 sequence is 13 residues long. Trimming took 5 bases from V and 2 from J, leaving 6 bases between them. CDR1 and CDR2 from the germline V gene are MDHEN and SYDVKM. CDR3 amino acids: CASSPTNTGELFF. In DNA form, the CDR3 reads TGTGCCAGCAGTCCGACAAACACCGGGGAGCTGTTTTTT.

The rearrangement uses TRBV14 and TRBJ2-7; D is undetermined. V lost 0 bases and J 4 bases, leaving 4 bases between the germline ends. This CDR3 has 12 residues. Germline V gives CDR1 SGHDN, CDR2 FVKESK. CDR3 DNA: TGTGCCAGCAGCCAAGACCCATACGAGCAGTACTTC. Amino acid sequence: CASSQDPYEQYF.

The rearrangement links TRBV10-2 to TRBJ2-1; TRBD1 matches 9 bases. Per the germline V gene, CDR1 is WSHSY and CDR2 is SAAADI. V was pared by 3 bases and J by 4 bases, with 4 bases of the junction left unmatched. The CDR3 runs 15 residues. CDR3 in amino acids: CASSEQGAAYNEQFF. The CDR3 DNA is TGCGCCAGCAGTGAACAGGGGGCTGCATACAATGAGCAGTTCTTC.

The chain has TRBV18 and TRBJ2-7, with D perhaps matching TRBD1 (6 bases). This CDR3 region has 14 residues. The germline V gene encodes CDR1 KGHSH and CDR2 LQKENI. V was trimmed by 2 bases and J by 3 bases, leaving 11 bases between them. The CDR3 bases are TGTGCCAGCTCACCAGGTTTACAGGGCTACGAGCAGTACTTC. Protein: CASSPGLQGYEQYF.

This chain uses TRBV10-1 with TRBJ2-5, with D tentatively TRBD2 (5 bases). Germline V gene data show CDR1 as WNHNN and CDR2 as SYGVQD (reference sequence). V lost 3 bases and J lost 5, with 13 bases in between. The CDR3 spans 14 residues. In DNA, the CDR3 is TGCGCCAGCAGTGACGGGGTCTGGATGGAGACCCAGTACTTC. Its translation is CASSDGVWMETQYF.

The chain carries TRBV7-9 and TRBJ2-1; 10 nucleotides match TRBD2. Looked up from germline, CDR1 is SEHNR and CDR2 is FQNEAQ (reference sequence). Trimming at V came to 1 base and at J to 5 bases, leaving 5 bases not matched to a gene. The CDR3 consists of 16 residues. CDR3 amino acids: CASSLGPAGGDNEQFF. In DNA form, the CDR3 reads TGTGCCAGCAGCTTAGGGCCAGCGGGGGGGGACAATGAGCAGTTCTTC.

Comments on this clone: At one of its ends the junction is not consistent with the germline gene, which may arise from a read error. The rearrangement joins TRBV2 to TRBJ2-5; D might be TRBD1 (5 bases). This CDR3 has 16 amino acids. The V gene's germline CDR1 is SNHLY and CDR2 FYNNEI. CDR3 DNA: TGTGCCAGCAGCGAAGGAAATAAGGGGCTCCAAGAGACCCAGTACTTC. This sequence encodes CASSEGNKGLQETQYF.